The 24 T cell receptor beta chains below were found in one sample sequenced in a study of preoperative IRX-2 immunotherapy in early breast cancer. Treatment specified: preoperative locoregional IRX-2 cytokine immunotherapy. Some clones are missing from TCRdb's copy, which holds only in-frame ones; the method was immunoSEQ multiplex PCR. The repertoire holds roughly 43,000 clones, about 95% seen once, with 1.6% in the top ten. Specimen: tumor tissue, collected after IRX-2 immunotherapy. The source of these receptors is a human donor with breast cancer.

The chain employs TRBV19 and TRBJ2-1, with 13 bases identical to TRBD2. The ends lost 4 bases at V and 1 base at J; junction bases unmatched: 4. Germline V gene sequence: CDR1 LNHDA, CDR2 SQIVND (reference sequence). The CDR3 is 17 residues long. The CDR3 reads CASSTPLAGGSYNEQFF. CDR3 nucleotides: TGTGCCAGTAGTACCCCACTAGCGGGAGGGTCCTACAATGAGCAGTTCTTC.

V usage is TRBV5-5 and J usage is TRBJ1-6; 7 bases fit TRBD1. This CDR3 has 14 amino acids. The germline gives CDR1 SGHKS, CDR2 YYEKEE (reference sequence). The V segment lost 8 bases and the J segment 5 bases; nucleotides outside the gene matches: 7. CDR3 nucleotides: TGTGCCAGTTCGGGACAGCCTGATAATTCACCCCTCCACTTT. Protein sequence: CASSGQPDNSPLHF.

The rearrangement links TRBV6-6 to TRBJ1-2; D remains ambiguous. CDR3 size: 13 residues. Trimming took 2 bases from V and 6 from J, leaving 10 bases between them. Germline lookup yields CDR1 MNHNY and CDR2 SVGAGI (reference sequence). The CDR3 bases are TGTGCCAGCAGTTACCTCAACTACGATGGCTACACCTTC. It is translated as CASSYLNYDGYTF.

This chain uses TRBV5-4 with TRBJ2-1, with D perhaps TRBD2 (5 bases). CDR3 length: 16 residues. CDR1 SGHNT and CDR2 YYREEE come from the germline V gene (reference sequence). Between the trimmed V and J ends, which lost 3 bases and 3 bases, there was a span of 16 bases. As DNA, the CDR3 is TGTGCCAGCAGCTCCGGACTCACCAACAGCTACAATGAGCAGTTCTTC. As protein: CASSSGLTNSYNEQFF.

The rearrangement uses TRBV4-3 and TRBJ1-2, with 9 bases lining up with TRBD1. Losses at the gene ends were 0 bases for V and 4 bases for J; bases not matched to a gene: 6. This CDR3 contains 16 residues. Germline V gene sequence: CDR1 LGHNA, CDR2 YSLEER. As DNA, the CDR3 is TGCGCCAGCAGCCAAGATCGACAGGGGGTATTCTATGGCTACACCTTC. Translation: CASSQDRQGVFYGYTF.

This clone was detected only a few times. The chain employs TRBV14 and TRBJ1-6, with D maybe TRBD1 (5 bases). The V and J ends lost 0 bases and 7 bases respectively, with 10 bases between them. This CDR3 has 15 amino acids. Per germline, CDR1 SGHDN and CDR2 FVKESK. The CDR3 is CASSQDGAWNSPLHF. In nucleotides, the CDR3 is TGTGCCAGCAGCCAAGACGGGGCCTGGAATTCACCCCTCCACTTT.

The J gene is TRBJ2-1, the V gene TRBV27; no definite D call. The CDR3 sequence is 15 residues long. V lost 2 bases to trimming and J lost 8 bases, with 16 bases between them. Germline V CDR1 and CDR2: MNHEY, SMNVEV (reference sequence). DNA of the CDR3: TGTGCCAGCAGTTTAGGGGTAAACGTTAGAGATGAGCAGTTCTTC. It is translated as CASSLGVNVRDEQFF.

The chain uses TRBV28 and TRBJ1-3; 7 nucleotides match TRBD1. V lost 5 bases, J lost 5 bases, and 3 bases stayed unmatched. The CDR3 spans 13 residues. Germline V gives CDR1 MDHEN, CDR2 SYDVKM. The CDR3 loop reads CASSTGVRNTIYF. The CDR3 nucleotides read TGTGCCAGCAGTACAGGGGTAAGAAACACCATATATTTT.

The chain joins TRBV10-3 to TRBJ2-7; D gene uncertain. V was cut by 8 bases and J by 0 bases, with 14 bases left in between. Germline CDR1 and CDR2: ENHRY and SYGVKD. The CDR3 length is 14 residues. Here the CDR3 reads CAIQERANSYEQYF. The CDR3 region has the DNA TGTGCCATCCAAGAGCGTGCAAACTCCTACGAGCAGTACTTC.

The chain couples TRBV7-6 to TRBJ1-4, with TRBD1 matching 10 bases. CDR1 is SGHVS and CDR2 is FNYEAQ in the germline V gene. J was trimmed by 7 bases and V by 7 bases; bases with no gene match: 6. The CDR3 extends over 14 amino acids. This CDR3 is CASTKTGGREKLFF. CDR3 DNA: TGTGCCAGCACCAAGACAGGGGGCCGTGAAAAACTGTTTTTT.

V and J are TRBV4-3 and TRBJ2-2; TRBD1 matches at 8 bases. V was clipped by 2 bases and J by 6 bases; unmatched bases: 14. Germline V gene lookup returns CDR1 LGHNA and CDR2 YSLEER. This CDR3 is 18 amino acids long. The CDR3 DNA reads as TGCGCCAGCAGCCAATTATACCGGGACAGGAGTCGAGCCGGGGAGCTGTTTTTT. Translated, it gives CASSQLYRDRSRAGELFF.

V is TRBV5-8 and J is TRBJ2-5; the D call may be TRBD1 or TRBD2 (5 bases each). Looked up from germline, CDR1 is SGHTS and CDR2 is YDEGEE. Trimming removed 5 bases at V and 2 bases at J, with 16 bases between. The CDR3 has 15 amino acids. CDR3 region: CASSNRGRGQETQYF. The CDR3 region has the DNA TGTGCCAGCAGTAACCGGGGCCGAGGGCAAGAGACCCAGTACTTC.

The CDR3 coding sequence is TGCGCCAGCAGCTCGATCCAGGGGGGTTATTCACCCCTCCACTTT. Its translation: CASSSIQGGYSPLHF. The rearrangement links TRBV5-1 to TRBJ1-6; TRBD1 agrees at 7 bases. V lost 3 bases to trimming and J lost 8 bases; unmatched junction nucleotides: 8. This CDR3 is built from 15 residues. Germline CDR1 is SGHRS and CDR2 is YFSETQ.

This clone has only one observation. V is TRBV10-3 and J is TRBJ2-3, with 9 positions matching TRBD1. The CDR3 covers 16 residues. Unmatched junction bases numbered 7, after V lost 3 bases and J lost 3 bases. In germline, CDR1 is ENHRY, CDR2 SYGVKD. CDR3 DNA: TGTGCCATCAGTGAAGGACAGGGGACTACAACAGATACGCAGTATTTT. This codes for CAISEGQGTTTDTQYF.

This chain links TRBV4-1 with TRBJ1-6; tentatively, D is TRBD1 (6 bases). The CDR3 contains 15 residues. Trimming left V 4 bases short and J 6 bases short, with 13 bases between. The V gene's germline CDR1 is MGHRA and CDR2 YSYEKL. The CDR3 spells CASSPSGEANSPLHF. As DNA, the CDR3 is TGCGCCAGCAGCCCATCAGGGGAGGCTAATTCACCCCTCCACTTT.

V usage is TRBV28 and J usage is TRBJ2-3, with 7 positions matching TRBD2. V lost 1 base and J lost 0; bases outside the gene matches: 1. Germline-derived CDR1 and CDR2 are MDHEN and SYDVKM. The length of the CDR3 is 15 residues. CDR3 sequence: CASSLFSGSTDTQYF. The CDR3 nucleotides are TGTGCCAGCAGTTTATTTAGCGGGAGCACAGATACGCAGTATTTT.

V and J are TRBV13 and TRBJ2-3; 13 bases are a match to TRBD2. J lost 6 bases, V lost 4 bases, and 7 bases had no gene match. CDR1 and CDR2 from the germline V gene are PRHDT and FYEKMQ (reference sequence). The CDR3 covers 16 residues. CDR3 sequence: CASSWQLAGGLDTQYF. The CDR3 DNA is TGTGCCAGCAGCTGGCAACTAGCGGGGGGGCTCGATACGCAGTATTTT.

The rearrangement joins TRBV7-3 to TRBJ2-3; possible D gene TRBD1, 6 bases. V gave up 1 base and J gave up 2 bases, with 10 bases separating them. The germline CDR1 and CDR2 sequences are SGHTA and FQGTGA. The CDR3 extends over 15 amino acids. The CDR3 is CASSLSQGHTDTQYF. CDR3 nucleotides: TGTGCCAGCAGCTTAAGTCAGGGGCACACAGATACGCAGTATTTT.

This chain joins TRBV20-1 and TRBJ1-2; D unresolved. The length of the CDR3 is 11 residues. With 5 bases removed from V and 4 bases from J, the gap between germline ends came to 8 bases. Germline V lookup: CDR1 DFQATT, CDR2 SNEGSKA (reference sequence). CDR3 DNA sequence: TGCAGTGCTTCTGGGTCCTATGGCTACACCTTC. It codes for CSASGSYGYTF.

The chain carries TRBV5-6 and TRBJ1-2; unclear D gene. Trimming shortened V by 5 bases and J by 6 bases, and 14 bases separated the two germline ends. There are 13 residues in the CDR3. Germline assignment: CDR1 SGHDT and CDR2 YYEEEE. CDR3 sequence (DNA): TGTGCCAGCAGTTCCTCTGGGTGGCATGGCTACACCTTC. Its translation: CASSSSGWHGYTF.

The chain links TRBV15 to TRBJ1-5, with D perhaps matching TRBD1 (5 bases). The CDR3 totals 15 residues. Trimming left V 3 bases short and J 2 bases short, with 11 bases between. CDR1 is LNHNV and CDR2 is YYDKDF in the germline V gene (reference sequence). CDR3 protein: CATSRARQRNQPQHF. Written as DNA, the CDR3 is TGTGCCACCAGCAGGGCAAGACAGCGCAATCAGCCCCAGCATTTT. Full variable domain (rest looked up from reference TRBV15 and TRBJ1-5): DAMVIQNPRYQVTQFGKPVTLSCSQTLNHNVMYWYQQKSSQAPKLLFHYYDKDFNNEADTPDNFQSRRPNTSFCFLDIRSPGLGDTAMYLCATSRARQRNQPQHFGDGTRLSIL.

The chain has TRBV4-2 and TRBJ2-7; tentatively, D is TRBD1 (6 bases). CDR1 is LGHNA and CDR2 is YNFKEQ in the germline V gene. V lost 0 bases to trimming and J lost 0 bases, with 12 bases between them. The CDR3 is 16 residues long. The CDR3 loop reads CASSQDLDRSSYEQYF. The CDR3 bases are TGTGCCAGCAGCCAAGATTTAGACAGGAGCTCCTACGAGCAGTACTTC.

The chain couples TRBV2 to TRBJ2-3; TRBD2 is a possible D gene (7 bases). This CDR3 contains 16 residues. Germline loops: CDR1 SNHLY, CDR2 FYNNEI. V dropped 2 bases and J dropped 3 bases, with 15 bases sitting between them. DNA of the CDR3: TGTGCCAGCAGTGAAATGGGGGGGCTCGGTACAGATACGCAGTATTTT. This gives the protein CASSEMGGLGTDTQYF.

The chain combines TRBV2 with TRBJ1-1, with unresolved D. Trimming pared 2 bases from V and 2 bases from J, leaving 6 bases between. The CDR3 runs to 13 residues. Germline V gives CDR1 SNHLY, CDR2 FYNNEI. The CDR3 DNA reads TGTGCCAGCAGTGAACAGCCCAACACTGAAGCTTTCTTT. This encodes CASSEQPNTEAFF.